The 25 T cell receptor beta chains reported below all come from one sample, sequenced in a study of response to subunit inactivated influenza vaccine. A single record per CDR3 protein comes from TCRdb applying MiXCR to the RT-PCR reads. The table has roughly 700,000 distinct CDR3 sequences, more than 15% seen once; the top ten hold roughly 11%. Specimen: PBMCs from blood, collected roughly 12 days after vaccination. Every receptor here comes from a man aged 50-59 years who received an inactivated influenza vaccine.

This clonotype was observed a few times. J is TRBJ1-5 and V is TRBV27; 9 nucleotides agree with TRBD1. CDR3 size: 15 residues. J was trimmed by 1 base and V by 6 bases; bases with no gene match: 4. Germline CDR1 reads MNHEY; CDR2 reads SMNVEV (reference sequence). CDR3 loop: CASRGQGTSNQPQHF. DNA for the CDR3: TGTGCCAGCAGGGGACAGGGAACGAGCAATCAGCCCCAGCATTTT.

This clonotype turned up a few times. In DNA, the CDR3 is TGTGCCAGCAGTTACTCGGACCCGAGCTCCTACAATGAGCAGTTCTTC. Its translation: CASSYSDPSSYNEQFF. The rearrangement joins TRBV6-5 to TRBJ2-1; D is uncertain. Germline CDR1 and CDR2: MNHEY and SVGAGI. The CDR3 contains 16 residues. Trimming shortened V by 0 bases and J by 0 bases, and 9 bases separated the two germline ends.

The chain combines TRBV20-1 with TRBJ2-2; D is unclear. This CDR3 comprises 13 residues. V gave up 3 bases and J gave up 0 bases, with 5 bases separating them. Germline values: CDR1 DFQATT, CDR2 SNEGSKA (reference sequence). CDR3 loop: CSASGPNTGELFF. The DNA for the CDR3 is TGCAGTGCTAGCGGGCCGAACACCGGGGAGCTGTTTTTT.

The V call is TRBV4-3, the J call TRBJ2-3; tentatively, D is TRBD2 (6 bases). Trimming removed 0 bases from V and 5 bases from J, with 15 bases in between. The V gene's germline CDR1 is LGHNA and CDR2 YSLEER. CDR3 size: 16 residues. CDR3 region: CASSQDATPTRDTQYF. CDR3 in DNA: TGCGCCAGCAGCCAAGACGCGACCCCGACTAGAGATACGCAGTATTTT.

V is TRBV12-3 or TRBV12-4 and J is TRBJ1-2, with D tentatively TRBD1 (6 bases). V dropped 7 bases and J dropped 3 bases, with 15 bases sitting between them. The CDR3 has 14 residues. The CDR3 DNA reads as TGTGCCAGCACCGCCGAACAGGGCGACTATGGCTACACCTTC. Residues: CASTAEQGDYGYTF.

This clonotype was seen many times. The chain couples TRBV7-2 to TRBJ2-3; D is perhaps TRBD2 (6 bases). The CDR3 sequence is 15 residues long. Germline CDR1 reads SGHTA; CDR2 reads FQGNSA. V was cut by 0 bases and J by 7 bases, with 14 bases left in between. The CDR3 here is CASSLASGGANTQYF. The CDR3 DNA reads as TGTGCCAGCAGCTTAGCATCCGGGGGAGCGAATACGCAGTATTTT.

The rearrangement links TRBV4-3 to TRBJ2-3; 9 bases line up with TRBD2. The length of the CDR3 is 17 residues. Per germline, CDR1 LGHNA and CDR2 YSLEER. V dropped 1 base and J dropped 0; count of bases not matched to a gene: 5. The CDR3 DNA sequence: TGCGCCAGCAGCCAAGGGACTAGCGCCCTCAGCACAGATACGCAGTATTTT. Its protein is CASSQGTSALSTDTQYF.

The sample holds many counts of this clonotype. The chain employs TRBV12-3 or TRBV12-4 and TRBJ2-3; 10 nucleotides align to TRBD2. This CDR3 is 15 amino acids long. V shed 6 bases and J 1 base; nucleotides not matched to a gene: 4. For the CDR3, the DNA is TGTGCCAGCAGGGCCGGGACTAGCGGCACAGATACGCAGTATTTT. Protein: CASRAGTSGTDTQYF.

This clonotype was seen more than once but under ten times. The chain recombines TRBV12-3 or TRBV12-4 with TRBJ2-1, with D possibly matching TRBD2 (6 bases). The CDR3 has 15 residues. Trimming stripped 5 bases from V and 0 bases from J, with 11 bases between. The CDR3 coding sequence is TGTGCCAGCAGTGCCGGGACTCCCTCCTACAATGAGCAGTTCTTC. Protein product: CASSAGTPSYNEQFF.

The rearrangement links TRBV28 to TRBJ2-3; TRBD1 agrees at 11 bases. The ends lost 8 bases at V and 3 bases at J; junction bases unmatched: 10. This CDR3 contains 16 residues. CDR1 and CDR2 from the germline V gene are MDHEN and SYDVKM. This CDR3 reads CASSRRDRGWTDTQYF. The CDR3 DNA is TGTGCCAGCTCCAGAAGGGACAGGGGGTGGACAGATACGCAGTATTTT.

This clonotype has a handful of counts. CDR3 DNA sequence: TGTGCCAGCAGCCTGTCAGCTAATAGCAATCAGCCCCAGCATTTT. Amino acid sequence: CASSLSANSNQPQHF. The chain joins TRBV7-2 to TRBJ1-5; D ambiguous. Per germline, CDR1 SGHTA and CDR2 FQGNSA. The CDR3 is made up of 15 amino acids. The ends were cut back, 5 bases at V and 0 bases at J, with 11 bases in the middle.

The rearrangement links TRBV28 to TRBJ1-6; D is ambiguous. Germline CDR1 MDHEN, CDR2 SYDVKM. CDR3 length: 16 amino acids. V was clipped by 2 bases and J by 5 bases, with 13 bases between them. Written as DNA, the CDR3 is TGTGCCAGCAGTTTAACGGTGGCCCCCCATAATTCACCCCTCCACTTT. As protein: CASSLTVAPHNSPLHF.

This clonotype was counted between two and nine times. This sequence joins TRBV5-1 and TRBJ2-1, with 10 bases identical to TRBD2. Unmatched junction bases numbered 11, after V lost 4 bases and J lost 7 bases. The V gene's germline CDR1 is SGHRS and CDR2 YFSETQ. The length of the CDR3 is 16 residues. CDR3 sequence (DNA): TGCGCCAGCAGCCGATTTCTAGCGGGAGAAGGGAATGAGCAGTTCTTC. Its protein is CASSRFLAGEGNEQFF.

The chain uses TRBV7-2 and TRBJ2-2; 8 nucleotides align to TRBD1. Germline CDR1 is SGHTA and CDR2 is FQGNSA. CDR3 length: 15 residues. V gave up 5 bases and J gave up 3 bases; unmatched junction bases: 5. CDR3 residues: CASSRQGTDTGELFF. Written as DNA, the CDR3 is TGTGCCAGCAGCCGACAGGGGACGGACACCGGGGAGCTGTTTTTT.

The chain uses TRBV5-5 and TRBJ2-3, with D hard to call. There are 17 residues in the CDR3. Trimming shortened V by 4 bases and J by 0 bases, and 18 bases separated the two germline ends. Germline lookup yields CDR1 SGHKS and CDR2 YYEKEE (reference sequence). CDR3 in amino acids: CASSRLGQVSSTDTQYF. The DNA for the CDR3 is TGTGCCAGCAGCCGGCTGGGTCAGGTATCTAGCACAGATACGCAGTATTTT.

The rearrangement links TRBV28 to TRBJ2-3, with 12 bases that match TRBD2. Looked up from germline, CDR1 is MDHEN and CDR2 is SYDVKM. CDR3 length: 14 amino acids. V lost 4 bases and J lost 7; bases outside the gene matches: 3. CDR3 coding DNA: TGTGCCAGCAGTTCTAGCGGGGGGGGGCATACGCAGTATTTT. It encodes CASSSSGGGHTQYF.

V and J are TRBV5-8 and TRBJ1-5; 8 bases agree with TRBD1. V trimming: 7 bases; J trimming: 2 bases; junction bases outside the gene matches: 11. Per germline, CDR1 SGHTS and CDR2 YDEGEE. The CDR3 is 16 amino acids. Here the CDR3 DNA reads TGTGCCAGCCCCGGCCCCTTGGACAGGGGCAATCAGCCCCAGCATTTT. It codes for CASPGPLDRGNQPQHF.

This clonotype was found a few times. The chain joins TRBV5-1 to TRBJ2-7; tentative D call: TRBD2 (7 bases). The CDR3 length is 16 residues. Germline CDR1 reads SGHRS; CDR2 reads YFSETQ. The V gene lost 0 bases and the J gene lost 2 bases, with 15 bases spanning the gap. The chain's CDR3 is CASSLASGTPTYEQYF. Here the CDR3 DNA reads TGCGCCAGCAGCTTGGCGAGCGGGACACCTACCTACGAGCAGTACTTC.

This clonotype was found a few times. This chain joins TRBV12-3 or TRBV12-4 and TRBJ2-6; tentative D call: TRBD1 (6 bases). The V end lost 5 bases, the J end lost 0 bases, and 11 bases lay between the germline ends. There are 16 residues in the CDR3. The CDR3 reads CASSPGQNSGANVLTF. In nucleotides, the CDR3 is TGTGCCAGCAGTCCCGGACAGAACTCTGGGGCCAACGTCCTGACTTTC.

This clonotype showed up many times. One end of the junction is discordant with germline, which a read error may explain. The V call is TRBV28, the J call TRBJ1-3; weak D call: TRBD1 (5 bases). The CDR3 runs 14 residues. Germline V gene lookup returns CDR1 MDHEN and CDR2 SYDVKM. DNA of the CDR3: TGTGCCAGCAGCTTATCGGGGGCTGGAAACACCATATATTTT. Translated: CASSLSGAGNTIYF. Full variable domain (remainder filled in from reference TRBV28 and TRBJ1-3): DVKVTQSSRYLVKRTGEKVFLECVQDMDHENMFWYRQDPGLGLRLIYFSYDVKMKEKGDIPEGYSVSREKKERFSLILESASTNQTSMYLCASSLSGAGNTIYFGEGSWLTVV.

This clonotype showed up many times. This chain joins TRBV6-5 and TRBJ2-3; D tentatively fits TRBD1 or TRBD2 (5 bases each). Looked up from germline, CDR1 is MNHEY and CDR2 is SVGAGI. The CDR3 loop spans 15 amino acids. Trimming shortened V by 0 bases and J by 3 bases, and 10 bases separated the two germline ends. The CDR3 coding sequence is TGTGCCAGCAGTTACTCCAGGGAGAGAACAGATACGCAGTATTTT. Translation gives CASSYSRERTDTQYF.

This clonotype appeared a few times. J is TRBJ1-1 and V is TRBV5-8; D gene uncertain. The CDR3 covers 11 residues. Germline V gene lookup returns CDR1 SGHTS and CDR2 YDEGEE. Trimming removed 6 bases from V and 5 bases from J, with 8 bases in between. The CDR3 bases are TGTGCCAGCACCCCAGTTACTGAAGCTTTCTTT. Translating it yields CASTPVTEAFF. The full variable domain, rest sourced from reference TRBV5-8 and TRBJ1-1, is EAGVTQSPTHLIKTRGQQATLRCSPISGHTSVYWYQQALGLGLQFLLWYDEGEERNRGNFPPRFSGRQFPNYSSELNVNALELEDSALYLCASTPVTEAFFGQGTRLTVV.

The chain employs TRBV10-3 and TRBJ2-2, with 7 bases lining up with TRBD2. The J segment lost 6 bases and the V segment lost 2 bases, leaving 6 bases of the junction unmatched. The germline CDR1 and CDR2 sequences are ENHRY and SYGVKD. The CDR3 length is 15 residues. CDR3 bases: TGTGCCATCAGTGAGGGACTAGTCCAACCCGGGGAGCTGTTTTTT. This gives the protein CAISEGLVQPGELFF.

This clonotype occurred a few times. The rearrangement uses TRBV5-6 and TRBJ2-5, with 9 bases matching TRBD2. The CDR3 has 14 amino acids. With 3 bases clipped from V and 5 bases from J, the junction kept 5 bases outside the gene matches. CDR1 and CDR2 (germline): SGHDT, YYEEEE. CDR3 loop: CASSSRRGGETQYF. DNA of the CDR3: TGTGCCAGCAGCTCAAGGCGGGGGGGGGAGACCCAGTACTTC.

This clonotype has only a few counts. The chain links TRBV7-6 to TRBJ2-2, with TRBD2 matching 10 bases. The CDR3 sequence is 16 residues long. V shed 4 bases, J shed 3 bases, and the junction held 5 bases outside the gene matches. Germline assignment: CDR1 SGHVS and CDR2 FNYEAQ. In nucleotides, the CDR3 is TGTGCCAGCAGCTCACTAGCGGGACGGCACACCGGGGAGCTGTTTTTT. It is translated as CASSSLAGRHTGELFF.